This T cell receptor (beta chain) stems from a study of control samples from healthy donors and cancer patients. Generated by immunoSEQ multiplex PCR, the TCRdb table keeps only in-frame clones and is missing some. The sample records some 410,000 clones, 80% to 95% being singletons. Germline CDR1 reads MDHEN; CDR2 reads SYDVKM. V was pared by 4 bases and J by 5 bases, with 21 bases between. The CDR3 loop spans 16 amino acids. In its sample, this clone was seen a few times. The chain carries TRBV28 and TRBJ2-7; D is ambiguous. Sequenced: PBMCs. This receptor was taken from a man aged 35 to 55 with head and neck cancer. The CDR3, as DNA: TGTGCCAGCAGTTACCGACACATCACCCGGCTAAACGAGCAGTACTTC. This encodes CASSYRHITRLNEQYF.